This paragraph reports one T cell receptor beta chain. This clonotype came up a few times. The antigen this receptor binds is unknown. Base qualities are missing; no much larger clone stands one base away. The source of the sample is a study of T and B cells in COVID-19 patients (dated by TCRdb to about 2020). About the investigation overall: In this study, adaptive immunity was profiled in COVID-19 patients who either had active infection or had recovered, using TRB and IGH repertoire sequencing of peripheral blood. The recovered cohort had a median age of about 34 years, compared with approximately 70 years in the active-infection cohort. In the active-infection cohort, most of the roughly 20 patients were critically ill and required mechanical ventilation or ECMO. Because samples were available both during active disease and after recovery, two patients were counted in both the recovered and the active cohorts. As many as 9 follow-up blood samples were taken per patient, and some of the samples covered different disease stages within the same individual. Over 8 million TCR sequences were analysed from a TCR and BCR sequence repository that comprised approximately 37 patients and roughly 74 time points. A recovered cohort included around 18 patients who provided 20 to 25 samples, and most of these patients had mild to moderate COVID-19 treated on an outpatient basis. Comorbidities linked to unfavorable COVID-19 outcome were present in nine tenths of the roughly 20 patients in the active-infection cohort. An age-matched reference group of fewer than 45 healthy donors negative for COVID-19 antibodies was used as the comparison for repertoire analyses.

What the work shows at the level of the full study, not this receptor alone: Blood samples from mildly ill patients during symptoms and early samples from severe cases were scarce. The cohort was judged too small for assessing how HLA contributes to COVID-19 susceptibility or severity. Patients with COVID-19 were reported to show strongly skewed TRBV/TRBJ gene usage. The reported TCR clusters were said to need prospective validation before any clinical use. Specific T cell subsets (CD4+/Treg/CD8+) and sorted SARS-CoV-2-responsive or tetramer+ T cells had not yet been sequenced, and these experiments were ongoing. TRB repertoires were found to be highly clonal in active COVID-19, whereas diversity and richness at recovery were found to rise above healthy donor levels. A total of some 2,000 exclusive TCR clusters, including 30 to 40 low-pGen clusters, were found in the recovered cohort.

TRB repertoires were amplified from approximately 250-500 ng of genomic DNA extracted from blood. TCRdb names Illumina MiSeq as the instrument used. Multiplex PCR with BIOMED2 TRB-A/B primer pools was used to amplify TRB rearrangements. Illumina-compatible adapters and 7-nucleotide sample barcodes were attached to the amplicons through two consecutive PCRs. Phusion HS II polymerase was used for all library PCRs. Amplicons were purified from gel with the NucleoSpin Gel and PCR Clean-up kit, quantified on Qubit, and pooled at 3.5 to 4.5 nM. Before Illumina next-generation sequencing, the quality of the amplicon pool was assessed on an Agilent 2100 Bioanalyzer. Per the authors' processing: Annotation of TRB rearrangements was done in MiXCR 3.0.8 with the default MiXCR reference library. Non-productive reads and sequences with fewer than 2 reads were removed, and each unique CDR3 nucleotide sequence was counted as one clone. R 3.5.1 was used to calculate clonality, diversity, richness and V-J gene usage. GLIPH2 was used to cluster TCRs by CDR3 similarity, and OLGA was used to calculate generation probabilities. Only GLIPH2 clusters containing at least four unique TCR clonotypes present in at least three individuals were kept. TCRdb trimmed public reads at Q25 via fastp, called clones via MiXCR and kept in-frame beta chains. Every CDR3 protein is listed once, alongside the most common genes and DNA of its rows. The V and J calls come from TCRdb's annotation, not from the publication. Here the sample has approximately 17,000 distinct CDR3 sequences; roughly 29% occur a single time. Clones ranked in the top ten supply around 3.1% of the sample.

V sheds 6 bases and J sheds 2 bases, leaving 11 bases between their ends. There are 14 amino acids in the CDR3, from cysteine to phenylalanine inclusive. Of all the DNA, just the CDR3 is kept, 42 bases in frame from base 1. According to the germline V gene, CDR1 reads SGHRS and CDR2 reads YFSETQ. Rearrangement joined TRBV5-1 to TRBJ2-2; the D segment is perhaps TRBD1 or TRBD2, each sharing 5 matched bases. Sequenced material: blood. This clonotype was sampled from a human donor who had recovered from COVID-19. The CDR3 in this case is CASMRGPNTGELFF. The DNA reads TGCGCCAGCATGAGGGGCCCTAACACCGGGGAGCTGTTTTTT.